The next 25 T cell receptor beta chains were all read from a single sample in a study of CD8 T cells in Susac syndrome. Random-hexamer reverse transcription was applied to roughly 0.45 to 1 ug RNA. In TCRdb, the immunoSEQ multiplex PCR reads were re-called with MiXCR into one record per CDR3 protein. The sample contains some 130,000 distinct CDR3 sequences, roughly 94% of which appear only once. The source material was CD4+ T cells from PBMCs. These receptors were taken from a human donor with multiple sclerosis.

The rearrangement links TRBV29-1 to TRBJ2-6, with TRBD1 identical over 8 bases. V lost 3 bases to trimming and J lost 0 bases; unmatched junction nucleotides: 4. The CDR3 contains 16 residues. Germline V gives CDR1 SQVTM, CDR2 ANQGSEA. The CDR3, as DNA: TGCAGCGTTGACGGGACAGGCGGCTCTGGGGCCAACGTCCTGACTTTC. Translated, it gives CSVDGTGGSGANVLTF. Full variable domain (remainder filled in from reference TRBV29-1 and TRBJ2-6): SAVISQKPSRDICQRGTSLTIQCQVDSQVTMMFWYRQQPGQSLTLIATANQGSEATYESGFVIDKFPISRPNLTFSTLTVSNMSPEDSSIYLCSVDGTGGSGANVLTFGAGSRLTVL.

The chain uses TRBV18 and TRBJ1-1; 9 positions agree with TRBD1. The junction had 0 bases not matched to a gene; V was cut back by 4 bases and J by 6 bases. Looked up from germline, CDR1 is KGHSH and CDR2 is LQKENI. The CDR3 has 12 amino acids. CDR3 region: CASSRDRAEAFF. Written as DNA, the CDR3 is TGTGCCAGCTCACGGGACAGGGCTGAAGCTTTCTTT.

This chain uses TRBV18 with TRBJ1-5; the match to TRBD1 covers 10 bases. Losses at the gene ends were 6 bases for V and 1 base for J; bases not matched to a gene: 6. The CDR3 spans 16 residues. CDR1 is KGHSH and CDR2 is LQKENI in the germline V gene. In DNA form, the CDR3 reads TGTGCCAGCTCGCTAGACAGGGGGCTAAGCAATCAGCCCCAGCATTTT. Translation gives CASSLDRGLSNQPQHF.

V is TRBV9 and J is TRBJ1-1, with a weak D call TRBD1 (5 bases). CDR1 and CDR2 from the germline V gene are SGDLS and YYNGEE. Trimming pared 4 bases from V and 3 bases from J, leaving 19 bases between. This CDR3 comprises 16 residues. The CDR3 DNA sequence: TGTGCCAGCAGCCTTACCGGACAACGGGGGGACACTGAAGCTTTCTTT. Translated: CASSLTGQRGDTEAFF.

This clonotype appeared a single time. CDR3 coding DNA: TGTGCCAGCAGCCGACAGGGCCCAGCCAAAAACATTCAGTACTTC. Residues: CASSRQGPAKNIQYF. J is TRBJ2-4 and V is TRBV7-9; 7 nucleotides line up with TRBD1. J was trimmed by 0 bases and V by 5 bases; bases with no gene match: 4. Germline-derived CDR1 and CDR2 are SEHNR and FQNEAQ (reference sequence). The CDR3 consists of 15 residues.

V usage is TRBV19 and J usage is TRBJ2-5; weak D call: TRBD2 (6 bases). The CDR3 consists of 15 residues. Per the germline V gene, CDR1 is LNHDA and CDR2 is SQIVND (reference sequence). V lost 7 bases to trimming and J lost 7 bases, with 22 bases between them. As DNA, the CDR3 is TGTGCCAGTACCGTTGGAGCGGGCGTGACGGGGACCCAGTACTTC. Translating gives CASTVGAGVTGTQYF.

This clonotype is a singleton in its sample. V gene TRBV7-9 combines with J gene TRBJ1-3; possibly TRBD1 for D (5 bases). The germline V and J ends were trimmed by 5 bases and 1 base, with 9 bases remaining between them. The CDR3 is 14 amino acids. Germline CDR1 and CDR2: SEHNR and FQNEAQ (reference sequence). The CDR3 DNA is TGTGCCAGCAGCCACAGGCGATCTGGAAACACCATATATTTT. It translates to CASSHRRSGNTIYF.

The chain employs TRBV18 and TRBJ2-5; D gene ambiguous. This CDR3 is 15 amino acids long. Trimming took 0 bases from V and 1 from J, leaving 9 bases between them. Germline V gene data show CDR1 as KGHSH and CDR2 as LQKENI. In DNA form, the CDR3 reads TGTGCCAGCTCACCACCAGGCCTGAGCCAAGAGACCCAGTACTTC. This translates into CASSPPGLSQETQYF.

The rearrangement joins TRBV19 to TRBJ2-1; 10 bases line up with TRBD2. The germline V gene encodes CDR1 LNHDA and CDR2 SQIVND (reference sequence). The CDR3 is 17 residues long. V lost 5 bases, J lost 9 bases, and 16 bases stayed unmatched. For the CDR3, the DNA is TGTGCCAGTAGTTCCGACCCCGGACTAGCGGCCAAGGGTGAGCAGTTCTTC. Translating it yields CASSSDPGLAAKGEQFF.

This chain's CDR3 is CASSQATRTYEQYF. The CDR3 nucleotides are TGCGCCAGCAGCCAAGCGACCAGGACCTACGAGCAGTACTTC. The V gene is TRBV4-3, the J gene TRBJ2-7; unclear D gene. The germline V gene encodes CDR1 LGHNA and CDR2 YSLEER. The CDR3 extends over 14 amino acids. V was clipped by 1 base and J by 2 bases, with 9 bases between them.

This chain connects TRBV29-1 to TRBJ2-6; 9 bases are a match to TRBD1. Per the germline V gene, CDR1 is SQVTM and CDR2 is ANQGSEA. The CDR3 covers 12 residues. Losses at the gene ends were 6 bases for V and 12 bases for J; bases not matched to a gene: 6. As DNA, the CDR3 is TGCAGCGTGGCCGGGACAGGGACCGTCCTGACTTTC. Translating gives CSVAGTGTVLTF.

The V gene is TRBV7-2, the J gene TRBJ2-5; a possible D gene is TRBD2 (5 bases). With 1 base removed from V and 7 bases from J, the gap between germline ends came to 7 bases. The CDR3 contains 12 residues. Per germline, CDR1 SGHTA and CDR2 FQGNSA. CDR3: CASSLEAGTQYF. CDR3 bases: TGTGCCAGCAGCTTAGAGGCGGGGACCCAGTACTTC.

The chain uses TRBV14 and TRBJ1-2, with D unresolved. The CDR3 spans 13 residues. The V gene lost 4 bases and the J gene lost 0 bases, with 6 bases spanning the gap. The germline CDR1 and CDR2 sequences are SGHDN and FVKESK. The DNA for the CDR3 is TGTGCCAGCAGCCTTGCGGCTAACTATGGCTACACCTTC. This gives the protein CASSLAANYGYTF.

The CDR3 DNA follows: TGTGCCAGCAGCCAACTGACGGACTATGGCTACACCTTC. It translates to CASSQLTDYGYTF. The chain recombines TRBV3-1 with TRBJ1-2; D uncertain. The CDR3 runs 13 residues. V was trimmed by 2 bases and J by 3 bases, leaving 7 bases between them. The germline gives CDR1 LGHDT, CDR2 YNNKEL (reference sequence).

This clonotype was detected a few times. This sequence joins TRBV29-1 and TRBJ2-7, with D tentatively TRBD1 (6 bases). Deletions cut 3 bases from V and 3 bases from J, with 9 bases between. This CDR3 comprises 12 residues. Germline loops: CDR1 SQVTM, CDR2 ANQGSEA. In nucleotides, the CDR3 is TGCAGCGTTGATGCAGGGGACTACGAGCAGTACTTC. Translated: CSVDAGDYEQYF.

The chain is built from TRBV6-5 and TRBJ2-5, with 7 positions matching TRBD1. The CDR3 covers 12 residues. Trimming took 10 bases from V and 1 from J; bases not matched to a gene: 3. Germline assignment: CDR1 MNHEY and CDR2 SVGAGI. CDR3: CATNRGQETQYF. The CDR3 region has the DNA TGTGCCACCAACAGGGGCCAAGAGACCCAGTACTTC.

V and J are TRBV29-1 and TRBJ1-2; D is unresolved. CDR3 length equals 10 residues. Trimming stripped 7 bases from V and 3 bases from J, with 6 bases between. CDR1 and CDR2 from the germline V gene are SQVTM and ANQGSEA. The CDR3 sequence is CSANHYGYTF. Written as DNA, the CDR3 is TGCAGCGCTAACCACTATGGCTACACCTTC.

The gene calls are TRBV7-2 and TRBJ1-5; a possible D gene is TRBD1 (6 bases). Trimming shortened V by 3 bases and J by 5 bases, and 8 bases separated the two germline ends. Per the germline V gene, CDR1 is SGHTA and CDR2 is FQGNSA. This CDR3 is built from 13 residues. The CDR3 protein is CASSFYRDQPQHF. CDR3 sequence (DNA): TGTGCCAGCAGCTTCTACAGGGATCAGCCCCAGCATTTT.

CDR3 coding DNA: TGCAGCGCTAGCGGACAGGGGTGGGAGCTGTTTTTT. Amino acids: CSASGQGWELFF. V is TRBV29-1 and J is TRBJ2-2; 9 bases map to TRBD1. With 7 bases clipped from V and 9 bases from J, the junction kept 6 bases outside the gene matches. Looked up from germline, CDR1 is SQVTM and CDR2 is ANQGSEA. The CDR3 is 12 residues long.

The chain uses TRBV9 and TRBJ2-6; a possible D gene is TRBD2 (6 bases). V was cut by 0 bases and J by 0 bases, with 10 bases left in between. The CDR3 covers 17 residues. Germline V lookup: CDR1 SGDLS, CDR2 YYNGEE. In DNA, the CDR3 is TGTGCCAGCAGCGTAGATGGGGGACTCTCTGGGGCCAACGTCCTGACTTTC. This encodes CASSVDGGLSGANVLTF.

The chain is built from TRBV15 and TRBJ1-4, with a tentative D call TRBD1 (6 bases). The germline CDR1 and CDR2 sequences are LNHNV and YYDKDF (reference sequence). The CDR3 consists of 13 residues. V lost 3 bases and J lost 8, with 10 bases in between. CDR3: CATSRGAGEKLFF. CDR3 DNA sequence: TGTGCCACCAGCAGGGGGGCCGGAGAAAAACTGTTTTTT.

This rearrangement joins TRBV19 to TRBJ2-5, with TRBD2 matching 13 bases. V lost 6 bases, J lost 0 bases, and 4 bases stayed unmatched. The CDR3 length is 16 residues. CDR1 LNHDA and CDR2 SQIVND come from the germline V gene (reference sequence). The chain's CDR3 is CASSSGLAGDQETQYF. The CDR3 region has the DNA TGTGCCAGTAGCTCCGGACTAGCGGGGGACCAAGAGACCCAGTACTTC.

V usage is TRBV5-4 and J usage is TRBJ2-1; possible D gene TRBD1, 6 bases. This CDR3 spans 15 amino acids. The V end was cut by 3 bases, the J end by 0 bases, with 10 bases between. The germline V gene has CDR1 SGHNT and CDR2 YYREEE (reference sequence). The DNA of the CDR3 is TGTGCCAGCAGCTCACAGGGCCGCTCCTACAATGAGCAGTTCTTC. It encodes CASSSQGRSYNEQFF.

The chain is built from TRBV6-5 and TRBJ2-7, with D tentatively TRBD2 (6 bases). The ends were cut back, 6 bases at V and 3 bases at J, with 9 bases in the middle. The CDR3 length is 12 residues. Germline-derived CDR1 and CDR2 are MNHEY and SVGAGI. In DNA, the CDR3 is TGTGCCAGCAGGGAGGGCTTCTACGAGCAGTACTTC. Translated, it gives CASREGFYEQYF.

The chain recombines TRBV7-9 with TRBJ2-5; D is ambiguous. V was trimmed by 7 bases and J by 5 bases, leaving 8 bases between them. The CDR3 extends over 11 amino acids. Germline V lookup: CDR1 SEHNR, CDR2 FQNEAQ (reference sequence). The CDR3 reads CASTHSETQYF. In DNA form, the CDR3 reads TGTGCCAGCACCCACTCGGAGACCCAGTACTTC.